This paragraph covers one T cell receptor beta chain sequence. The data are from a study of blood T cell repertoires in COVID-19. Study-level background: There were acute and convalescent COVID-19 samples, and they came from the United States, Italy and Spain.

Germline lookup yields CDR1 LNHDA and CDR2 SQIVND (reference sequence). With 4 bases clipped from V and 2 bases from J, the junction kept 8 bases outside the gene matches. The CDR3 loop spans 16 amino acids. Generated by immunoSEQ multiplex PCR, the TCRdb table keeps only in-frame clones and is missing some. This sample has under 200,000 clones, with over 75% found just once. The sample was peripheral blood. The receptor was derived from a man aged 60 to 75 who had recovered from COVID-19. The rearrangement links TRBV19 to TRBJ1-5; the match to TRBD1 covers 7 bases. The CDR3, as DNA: TGTGCCAGTAGTAGCCTACAGGGGCGTGGCAATCAGCCCCAGCATTTT. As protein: CASSSLQGRGNQPQHF.